Following are 31 T cell receptor beta chains from one sample sequenced in a study of regulatory T cells in long-lasting Graves disease. Construction of TCR beta libraries relied on iRepertoire HTBI primers and on Arm-PCR targeting CDR3 regions. TCRdb passed the multiplex PCR reads through MiXCR, listing each CDR3 protein once. The profile shows approximately 380,000 distinct CDR3 sequences, 20% of them singletons. Time point of the sample: persistent/refractory GD, antithyroid drugs over 5 years with positive TRAb. The TCR library was prepared using RNA isolated from PBMCs. Here the sequenced sample was peripheral blood mononuclear cells (PBMCs), taken when the disease was refractory, from a patient treated with antithyroid drugs. The receptor source for this set is a female donor with Graves disease.

The sample holds many counts of this clonotype. The chain uses TRBV28 and TRBJ1-5, with a weak D call TRBD1 (6 bases). Per the germline V gene, CDR1 is MDHEN and CDR2 is SYDVKM. The V end was cut by 8 bases, the J end by 3 bases, with 20 bases between. The CDR3 covers 16 residues. As DNA, the CDR3 is TGTGCCAGCCGTCGGTTGGGGGCTAACTTCAATCAGCCCCAGCATTTT. It translates to CASRRLGANFNQPQHF.

This clonotype was seen a few times. The chain recombines TRBV7-6 with TRBJ1-4; D not resolved. The CDR3 totals 18 residues. Germline CDR1 reads SGHVS; CDR2 reads FNYEAQ. The V end lost 0 bases, the J end lost 8 bases, and 22 bases lay between the germline ends. CDR3 bases: TGTGCCAGCAGCTTAGCGTTTTCGTGGACGGAAAGTAGCGAAAAACTGTTTTTT. This encodes CASSLAFSWTESSEKLFF.

In its sample, this clonotype was seen many times. This rearrangement joins TRBV28 to TRBJ2-5, with 7 bases aligning to TRBD2. This CDR3 region has 14 residues. J gave up 10 bases and V 7 bases, and 15 bases lay outside the gene matches. Germline V gives CDR1 MDHEN, CDR2 SYDVKM. The CDR3 DNA reads TGTGCCAGCAAGGAGCCAGCGGGGAGAGTTGACCAGTACTTC. Translating it yields CASKEPAGRVDQYF.

J is TRBJ1-2 and V is TRBV19, with a tentative D call TRBD1 (6 bases). V was shortened by 6 bases and J by 5 bases, with 13 bases between the two germline ends. Germline V gene sequence: CDR1 LNHDA, CDR2 SQIVND (reference sequence). The CDR3 has 13 residues. The CDR3 sequence: CASRSGAGYGYTF. The CDR3 DNA follows: TGTGCCAGTAGATCAGGGGCCGGATATGGCTACACCTTC.

In this sample, this clonotype turned up many times. J is TRBJ1-1 and V is TRBV7-2; no definite D call. The CDR3 is 13 amino acids. The germline gives CDR1 SGHTA, CDR2 FQGNSA. The ends were cut back, 2 bases at V and 4 bases at J, with 8 bases in the middle. The DNA of the CDR3 is TGTGCCAGCAGCTTACTCGCCGGCACTGAAGCTTTCTTT. This encodes CASSLLAGTEAFF.

A word on this clonotype: At one end the junction does not follow the germline gene, possibly because of a read error. CDR3 nucleotide sequence: TGCGCCAGCAGCCAAGATGGCGCAGGGTTGGACTATGGCTACACCTTC. Translating it yields CASSQDGAGLDYGYTF. The V and J genes are TRBV7-8 and TRBJ1-2; D is perhaps TRBD1 (5 bases). CDR3 length equals 16 residues. Germline values: CDR1 SGHVS, CDR2 FQNEAQ. Combining the CDR3 with reference TRBV7-8 and TRBJ1-2 gives the whole variable domain GAGVSQSPRYKVAKRGQDVALRCDPISGHVSLFWYQQALGQGPEFLTYFQNEAQLDKSGLPSDRFFAERPEGSVSTLKIQRTQQEDSAVYLCASSQDGAGLDYGYTFGSGTRLTVV.

This chain uses TRBV27 with TRBJ2-2; 7 bases map to TRBD1. The trim removed 3 bases at V and 4 bases at J, leaving 5 bases unmatched. The CDR3 extends over 15 amino acids. The germline V gene has CDR1 MNHEY and CDR2 SMNVEV (reference sequence). The DNA for the CDR3 is TGTGCCAGCAGTTTTGGGACAGAGGGCACCGGGGAGCTGTTTTTT. Its translation is CASSFGTEGTGELFF.

This clonotype was detected ten times or more. The chain uses TRBV29-1 and TRBJ2-5, with D tentatively TRBD2 (5 bases). Germline CDR1 reads SQVTM; CDR2 reads ANQGSEA. The CDR3 extends over 13 amino acids. Trimming cost V 6 bases and J 4 bases, with 15 bases left between them. The chain's CDR3 is CSVLGGSTETQYF. Written as DNA, the CDR3 is TGCAGCGTACTCGGCGGGTCCACAGAGACCCAGTACTTC.

The chain carries TRBV6-1 and TRBJ2-1; D is perhaps TRBD2 (6 bases). Germline V gene lookup returns CDR1 MNHNS and CDR2 SASEGT. The CDR3 runs 14 residues. V lost 5 bases, J lost 10 bases, and 18 bases lay in between. The CDR3 sequence is CASSRTWGLAEQFF. DNA of the CDR3: TGTGCCAGCAGTAGGACCTGGGGCCTAGCGGAGCAGTTCTTC.

The chain combines TRBV6-2 or TRBV6-3 with TRBJ2-7, with 7 bases matching TRBD1. The CDR3 length is 15 residues. CDR1 is MNHEY and CDR2 is SVGEGT in the germline V gene. The ends lost 0 bases at V and 6 bases at J; junction bases unmatched: 8. This CDR3 is CASSYSIYRGFEQYF. The CDR3, as DNA: TGTGCCAGCAGTTACTCGATTTACAGGGGTTTCGAGCAGTACTTC.

This clonotype was observed a few times. This rearrangement joins TRBV28 to TRBJ2-3; 7 nucleotides line up with TRBD1. CDR1 MDHEN and CDR2 SYDVKM come from the germline V gene. The CDR3 covers 15 residues. Trimming at V came to 6 bases and at J to 3 bases, leaving 9 bases not matched to a gene. The CDR3: CASSPDRERTDTQYF. CDR3 nucleotide sequence: TGTGCCAGCAGCCCCGACAGGGAGCGGACAGATACGCAGTATTTT. Full variable domain (outside the CDR3, taken from reference TRBV28 and TRBJ2-3): DVKVTQSSRYLVKRTGEKVFLECVQDMDHENMFWYRQDPGLGLRLIYFSYDVKMKEKGDIPEGYSVSREKKERFSLILESASTNQTSMYLCASSPDRERTDTQYFGPGTRLTVL.

Turning to this clonotype: Since a much larger clone is just one base distant, this may be a read error. This chain joins TRBV28 and TRBJ2-7, with TRBD2 matching 8 bases. Germline assignment: CDR1 MDHEN and CDR2 SYDVKM. This CDR3 has 17 residues. The CDR3 is CACSLYPGGLAAYEQYF. The CDR3 DNA is TGTGCCTGCAGTTTATACCCAGGAGGACTAGCAGCCTACGAGCAGTACTTC.

This clonotype was counted only a few times. This chain connects TRBV5-4 to TRBJ1-2; maybe TRBD1 (6 bases). V gave up 1 base and J gave up 5 bases, with 15 bases separating them. CDR3 length: 15 residues. Per the germline V gene, CDR1 is SGHNT and CDR2 is YYREEE (reference sequence). CDR3 region: CASSLMGQTLYGYTF. DNA of the CDR3: TGTGCCAGCAGCTTGATGGGACAAACTCTTTATGGCTACACCTTC.

This clonotype has a handful of counts. V and J are TRBV28 and TRBJ1-1; D is ambiguous. The CDR3 is 13 amino acids. Trimming removed 4 bases at V and 5 bases at J, with 11 bases between. Germline V gene sequence: CDR1 MDHEN, CDR2 SYDVKM. CDR3 coding DNA: TGTGCCAGCAGTTGGGGTCTGGGGACTGAAGCTTTCTTT. Protein product: CASSWGLGTEAFF.

This clonotype turned up a few times. J is TRBJ1-6 and V is TRBV20-1; 7 bases are a match to TRBD1. V lost 2 bases and J lost 2; bases outside the gene matches: 6. CDR3 length: 16 amino acids. The germline gives CDR1 DFQATT, CDR2 SNEGSKA (reference sequence). The CDR3, as DNA: TGCAGTGCTAGACTACAGGGGTCGACCTATAATTCACCCCTCCACTTT. It is translated as CSARLQGSTYNSPLHF.

This clonotype has a handful of counts. This chain uses TRBV30 with TRBJ2-7; unclear D gene. This CDR3 contains 12 residues. V lost 0 bases and J lost 3, with 6 bases in between. Germline assignment: CDR1 GTSNPN and CDR2 SVGIG (reference sequence). The DNA for the CDR3 is TGTGCCTGGAGTGTCGGCGACTACGAGCAGTACTTC. It specifies CAWSVGDYEQYF.

The gene calls are TRBV5-6 and TRBJ1-2; D remains ambiguous. Germline V gives CDR1 SGHDT, CDR2 YYEEEE. V was clipped by 0 bases and J by 8 bases, with 11 bases between them. The CDR3 loop spans 13 amino acids. The chain's CDR3 is CASSLGRDEGYTF. The DNA of the CDR3 is TGTGCCAGCAGCTTGGGCCGGGATGAGGGCTACACCTTC.

This clonotype came up a few times. The CDR3 protein is CASSFLGQGSETQYF. CDR3 DNA: TGTGCCAGTAGTTTTCTAGGACAGGGATCGGAGACCCAGTACTTC. The chain employs TRBV19 and TRBJ2-5; TRBD1 matches 8 bases. V lost 5 bases, J lost 5 bases, and 10 bases stayed unmatched. The CDR3 totals 15 residues. Germline CDR1 is LNHDA and CDR2 is SQIVND (reference sequence).

The chain links TRBV25-1 to TRBJ1-4; no clear D gene. V was trimmed by 2 bases and J by 3 bases, leaving 7 bases between them. Per the germline V gene, CDR1 is MGHDK and CDR2 is SYGVNS. CDR3 size: 14 residues. The CDR3 loop is CASSEPGSNEKLFF. In DNA form, the CDR3 reads TGTGCCAGCAGTGAACCGGGATCTAATGAAAAACTGTTTTTT.

The chain uses TRBV9 and TRBJ2-7; unclear D gene. V lost 0 bases and J 1 base, leaving 11 bases between the germline ends. CDR1 and CDR2 (germline): SGDLS, YYNGEE. This CDR3 comprises 15 residues. The CDR3 reads CASSVGVAQSYEQYF. CDR3 nucleotide sequence: TGTGCCAGCAGCGTAGGGGTAGCCCAGTCCTACGAGCAGTACTTC.

The chain carries TRBV25-1 and TRBJ1-5, with D possibly TRBD1 on 5 matching bases. This CDR3 contains 14 residues. The germline V gene has CDR1 MGHDK and CDR2 SYGVNS. V lost 3 bases and J lost 2, with 8 bases in between. This chain's CDR3 is CASSDSGRNQPQHF. CDR3 coding DNA: TGTGCCAGCAGTGATTCAGGGCGCAATCAGCCCCAGCATTTT.

The rearrangement links TRBV20-1 to TRBJ1-6; D is undetermined. Per germline, CDR1 DFQATT and CDR2 SNEGSKA (reference sequence). This CDR3 is 14 amino acids long. V lost 6 bases and J 7 bases, leaving 16 bases between the germline ends. The DNA for the CDR3 is TGCAGTGCCCTCCCCCCGAGGGCCAATTCACCCCTCCACTTT. It specifies CSALPPRANSPLHF.

CDR3 coding DNA: TGTGCCACCCTGACGGTGCCTAGCGGCAAGCACCTACGGACGCAGTACTTC. As protein: CATLTVPSGKHLRTQYF. The rearrangement joins TRBV9 to TRBJ2-4; TRBD2 matches at 7 bases. Germline-derived CDR1 and CDR2 are SGDLS and YYNGEE. The CDR3 extends over 17 amino acids. Trimming at V came to 9 bases and at J to 13 bases, leaving 28 bases not matched to a gene.

CDR3 nucleotides: TGTGCCAGCAGTTTTGTAGCGGGAGATGCCGAGACCCAGTACTTC. It specifies CASSFVAGDAETQYF. The chain joins TRBV12-3 or TRBV12-4 to TRBJ2-5; 9 nucleotides align to TRBD2. With 3 bases clipped from V and 5 bases from J, the junction kept 7 bases outside the gene matches. The CDR3 runs 15 residues.

The chain links TRBV7-9 to TRBJ2-7, with a tentative D call TRBD1 (6 bases). The CDR3 loop spans 15 amino acids. CDR1 and CDR2 from the germline V gene are SEHNR and FQNEAQ (reference sequence). V lost 3 bases, J lost 1 base, and 13 bases lay in between. This chain's CDR3 is CASSFQGSASYEQYF. DNA of the CDR3: TGTGCCAGCAGCTTCCAGGGGTCCGCTTCCTACGAGCAGTACTTC.

The rearrangement links TRBV12-3 or TRBV12-4 to TRBJ2-7, with 8 positions matching TRBD1. The CDR3 has 16 residues. Unmatched junction bases numbered 9, after V lost 0 bases and J lost 5 bases. CDR3 sequence reads: CASSLARGQGANEQYF. As DNA, the CDR3 is TGTGCCAGCAGTTTAGCCCGGGGGCAGGGGGCGAACGAGCAGTACTTC.

This chain connects TRBV20-1 to TRBJ2-1, with 13 bases matching TRBD2. Germline lookup yields CDR1 DFQATT and CDR2 SNEGSKA (reference sequence). The CDR3 is made up of 14 amino acids. Germline trimming cut 5 bases from V and 7 bases from J; bases unmatched to any gene: 5. The CDR3 sequence: CSAGGTSGMNEQFF. CDR3 nucleotide sequence: TGCAGTGCTGGGGGGACTAGCGGGATGAATGAGCAGTTCTTC.

This clonotype turned up a few times. The junction shows a germline mismatch at one end, possibly a read error. V gene TRBV19 combines with J gene TRBJ1-1; TRBD1 is a possible D gene (5 bases). The CDR3 has 14 residues. In germline, CDR1 is LNHDA, CDR2 SQIVND (reference sequence). CDR3 bases: TGTGCCAGTAGCATCCGGGGACTGAACACTGAAGCCTTCTTT. It encodes CASSIRGLNTEAFF. Supplemented by reference TRBV19 and TRBJ1-1, the full variable domain reads DGGITQSPKYLFRKEGQNVTLSCEQNLNHDAMYWYRQDPGQGLRLIYYSQIVNDFQKGDIAEGYSVSREKKESFPLTVTSAQKNPTAFYLCASSIRGLNTEAFFGQGTRLTVV.

This sequence joins TRBV4-1 and TRBJ1-5, with a possible D match to TRBD1 (5 bases). Germline CDR1 and CDR2: MGHRA and YSYEKL. The V end lost 0 bases, the J end lost 7 bases, and 13 bases lay between the germline ends. The CDR3 is 15 amino acids. CDR3 sequence: CASSQEGHPGQPQHF. In DNA form, the CDR3 reads TGCGCCAGCAGCCAAGAGGGGCATCCGGGGCAGCCCCAGCATTTT.

This clonotype has more than one count but fewer than ten. This chain joins TRBV20-1 and TRBJ1-6; D perhaps matches TRBD1 (6 bases). The germline gives CDR1 DFQATT, CDR2 SNEGSKA (reference sequence). The CDR3 covers 14 residues. The CDR3 reads CARGAGVVNSPLHF. CDR3 DNA: TGCGCGCGGGGGGCAGGGGTTGTGAATTCACCCCTCCACTTT.

V gene TRBV7-6 combines with J gene TRBJ2-7; possible D gene TRBD1, 6 bases. This CDR3 is built from 14 residues. The germline V and J ends were trimmed by 1 base and 3 bases, with 10 bases remaining between them. Per the germline V gene, CDR1 is SGHVS and CDR2 is FNYEAQ. CDR3 coding DNA: TGTGCCAGCAGCTTAGGGACAGAGCTCTACGAGCAGTACTTC. Residues: CASSLGTELYEQYF. The variable domain in full, completed from reference TRBV7-6 and TRBJ2-7, reads GAGVSQSPRYKVTKRGQDVALRCDPISGHVSLYWYRQALGQGPEFLTYFNYEAQQDKSGLPNDRFSAERPEGSISTLTIQRTEQRDSAMYRCASSLGTELYEQYFGPGTRLTVT.